This is a list of T cell receptor beta chains from one sample in a study of radiotherapy plus CTLA-4 blockade in lung cancer. Sequenced by immunoSEQ multiplex PCR; TCRdb stores in-frame clones only, minus some. The data contain roughly 98,000 clones, about four fifths of them singletons. Sequencing was performed on peripheral blood, taken from a patient treated with radiotherapy plus ipilimumab. These receptors were obtained from a human donor with non-small cell lung cancer that progressed on radiotherapy plus ipilimumab. Each CDR3 is given with its conserved first and last residue. The order of the fields is J gene, clone size, V gene, D gene, CDR3 DNA, CDR3 protein. A D gene is named only where the DNA matches it firmly. Size values are once, few and many counts, or a class for expanded clones, and some rows have none.

>TRBJ1-6|.|TRBV4-1|.
TGCGCCAGCAGCCTTCTGGTCGTGCCTAATTCACCCCTCCACTTT
CASSLLVVPNSPLHF
>TRBJ1-2|.|TRBV4-1|.
TGCGCCAGCAGCCAAGTTCTTCTGGGCAACAGGTTATCCTTC
CASSQVLLGNRLSF
>TRBJ1-1|few|TRBV6-6|.
TGTGCCAGCAGTTACATGGCGGGGGCCGCTGAAGCTTTCTTT
CASSYMAGAAEAFF
>TRBJ2-1|.|TRBV7-3|TRBD2
TGTGCCAGCAGCTTCAGCGGGAGGGATGAGCAGTTCTTC
CASSFSGRDEQFF
>TRBJ2-2|.|TRBV12-5|.
TGTGCTAGTGGTTTGGGACAAACTCAATCGGGCACCGGGGAGCTGTTTTTT
CASGLGQTQSGTGELFF
>TRBJ2-7|.|TRBV5-6|.
TGTGCCAGCAGCCGGGTCGAGGCTTACGAGCAGTACTTC
CASSRVEAYEQYF
>TRBJ2-5|.|TRBV2|TRBD2
TGTGCCAGCAGGGGTCCCCGGTCGACTAGCGGGGTCCAAGAGACCCAGTACTTC
CASRGPRSTSGVQETQYF
>TRBJ1-6|.|TRBV7-2|.
TGTGCCAGCAGCTTAGAGTGGGGGGCAACTTCACCCCTCCACTTT
CASSLEWGATSPLHF
>TRBJ2-2|.|TRBV5-6|TRBD1
TGTGCCAGCAGCTCGAGACAGGGTCCCGGGGAGCTGTTTTTT
CASSSRQGPGELFF
>TRBJ1-5|.|TRBV9|.
TGTGCCAGCAGCGTAGACGGGGCCAATCAGCCCCAGCATTTT
CASSVDGANQPQHF
>TRBJ2-7|.|TRBV11-3|TRBD1
TGTGCCAGCAGCGTAGGACAGGGAAGTTGGAGCTCCTACGAGCAGTACTTC
CASSVGQGSWSSYEQYF
>TRBJ2-1|.|TRBV9|.
TGTGCCAGCAGCGTAGTTGGAACTAGCTACAATGAGCAGTTCTTC
CASSVVGTSYNEQFF
>TRBJ2-1|.|TRBV18|TRBD1
TGTGCCAGCTCGCTCAGACAGGGGACCTACAATGAGCAGTTCTTC
CASSLRQGTYNEQFF
>TRBJ2-3|.|TRBV7-9|.
TGTGCCAGCAGCTTCGGGGGCACAGATACGCAGTATTTT
CASSFGGTDTQYF
>TRBJ2-7|.|TRBV6-6|.
TGTGCCAGCAGTTACCAGGGGGGAGGGAAAGGTTACGAGCAGTACTTC
CASSYQGGGKGYEQYF
>TRBJ2-2|.|TRBV6-1|TRBD1
TGTGCCAGCAGCGTCACGGGACAGACCGGGGAGCTGTTTTTT
CASSVTGQTGELFF
>TRBJ2-4|.|TRBV4-2|.
TGTGCCAGCAGCCAAGATCCTGGGGCTACAGAACTAGCCAAAAACATTCAGTACTTC
CASSQDPGATELAKNIQYF
>TRBJ2-5|once|TRBV27|TRBD1
TGTGCCAGCAGCAACAGAGGACAGGGGGCGTCGAAGACCCAGTACTTC
CASSNRGQGASKTQYF
>TRBJ2-5|once|TRBV9|.
TGTGCCAGCAGCCCCCGAGGACAGAGCCAAGAGACCCAGTACTTC
CASSPRGQSQETQYF
>TRBJ2-2|few|TRBV12-5|.
TGTGCTAGTGGTTTGCCGACCACCGGGGAGCTGTTTTTT
CASGLPTTGELFF
>TRBJ1-5|once|TRBV19|TRBD1
TGTGCCAGCCGGGACAGGGAGCAGGGCAATCAGCCCCAGCATTTT
CASRDREQGNQPQHF
>TRBJ2-7|.|TRBV5-6|TRBD2
TGTGCCAGCAGCAACTGGGCCCGGACTAGCGGGGCCCTGGGGCAGTACTTC
CASSNWARTSGALGQYF
>TRBJ1-4|.|TRBV6-5|.
TGTGCCAGCAGCCCCTCGTTGGGGGGTTCTGAAAAACTGTTTTTT
CASSPSLGGSEKLFF
>TRBJ2-2|once|TRBV5-1|.
TGCGCCAGCAACGACAGGGAGGGCACCGGGGAGCTGTTTTTT
CASNDREGTGELFF
>TRBJ2-1|.|TRBV4-2|.
TGTGCCAGCAGCCAAGGTACGGTGCCTACCGATGAGCAGTTCTTC
CASSQGTVPTDEQFF
>TRBJ1-3|.|TRBV4-3|TRBD1
TGCGCCAGCAGCCAAGATAACGGACAGGGTCGGAACACCATATATTTT
CASSQDNGQGRNTIYF
>TRBJ1-3|few|TRBV5-1|.
TGCGCCAGCAGCACGGAAGGGGGAAACACCATATATTTT
CASSTEGGNTIYF
>TRBJ2-3|.|TRBV18|TRBD2
TGTGCCAGCTCACTAGCGGGAGCAGATACGCAGTATTTT
CASSLAGADTQYF
>TRBJ2-2|few|TRBV7-2|.
TGTGCCAGCAGCTTAAATCCGTGGGAGCTGTTTTTT
CASSLNPWELFF
>TRBJ2-3|once|TRBV5-1|.
TGCGCCAGCAGCTTGGCCGGTGGCACAGATACGCAGTATTTT
CASSLAGGTDTQYF
>TRBJ2-3|.|TRBV5-1|.
TGCGCCAGCAGCTCTGCAGGCAGGGGAACAGATACGCAGTATTTT
CASSSAGRGTDTQYF
>TRBJ2-1|.|TRBV5-1|.
TGCGCCAGCAGCTTGGGCGGTCATTCCACCTACAATGGGCAGTTCTTC
CASSLGGHSTYNGQFF
>TRBJ1-2|once|TRBV5-1|TRBD1
TGCGCCAGCAGCTTGGCCGGGACAGGGGGCGAGGGCTACACCTTC
CASSLAGTGGEGYTF
>TRBJ1-4|.|TRBV30|.
TGTGCCTGGAGTGTAACAAACGGATTTAATGAAAAACTGTTTTTT
CAWSVTNGFNEKLFF
>TRBJ2-3|.|TRBV16|.
TGTGCCAGCAGCCAAGGCGGGTTTGGCACAGATACGCAGTATTTT
CASSQGGFGTDTQYF
>TRBJ2-1|once|TRBV7-2|.
TGTGCCAGCAGCCCCCGCCTAGTGCTCAATGAGCAGTTCTTC
CASSPRLVLNEQFF
>TRBJ2-1|.|TRBV6-4|TRBD1
TGTGCCAGCAGTGGCCAGGGGGCAGGGGCCACCAATGAGCAGTTCTTC
CASSGQGAGATNEQFF